Given below is one T cell receptor beta chain in context. Its antigen is not known. This clone may be a read error of a much larger clone one base away. The sample comes from a study of tumor-infiltrating lymphocytes in primary liver carcinoma. Study in general: Staging of the tumors gave T1-T3 N0M0, with widths of roughly 4 to 10 cm. Study results and limitations: Top-250-clone fractions were significantly higher in tumors than in blood (p = 0.039).

The CDR3 sequence is 14 residues long. Germline V lookup: CDR1 SQVTM, CDR2 ANQGSEA. Starting material of 400 to 600 ng total RNA yielded TCR beta cDNA via a constant-region primer. Researchers made the TCR beta libraries by running three nested multiplex PCR rounds with slightly modified ARM-PCR. The study ran its first two PCR rounds for nine to ten cycles each, using TRBV1-TRBV30 forward primers and a C-beta reverse primer. TCRdb used MiXCR to reprocess the multiplex PCR reads, holding one entry per CDR3 protein. The sample lists fewer than 350,000 distinct CDR3 sequences, over 55% seen once, with roughly 9% in the top ten. Unsorted whole blood served as the source of blood RNA, and germline DNA was extracted as well.

Material for sequencing was peripheral blood. The sequence was obtained from a man aged 35 to 55 with primary liver carcinoma and hepatitis B virus infection. The chain is built from TRBV29-1 and TRBJ2-3; 7 nucleotides line up with TRBD2. The CDR3 region is CSARPGGSTYTQYF. In nucleotides, the CDR3 is TGCAGCGCCCGTCCCGGCGGGAGCACATATACGCAGTATTTT.